What follows is one TCR beta chain and its context. As yet, its antigen is unknown. The data were obtained in a study of OX40 agonist ivuxolimab in advanced cancers. For the study at large: Among those enrolled, mean age was 60 years (range about 23 to 80) and about 82% were male. Of the participants, over 30% had some prior anti-PD-1, anti-PD-L1 or anti-CTLA-4 therapy, which was allowed. The study's findings and limits: In CD8+ T cells, expanded clones were on average more numerous than in CD4+.

The investigators sampled blood at baseline, at cycle 4 day 1, and at cycle 7 day 1. Only in-frame clones appear in the TCRdb table, and some are missing; sequencing was by immunoSEQ multiplex PCR. The repertoire holds tens of thousands of clones, around 77% seen once, with 2.6% in the top ten. The sequence derives from an adult with an advanced solid tumor such as melanoma, head and neck, liver or kidney cancer. Sequenced here: CD4+ or CD8+ T cells sorted from blood, sampled in a trial of the OX40 agonist ivuxolimab.

CDR3: CATSRGLGSGAPTEAFF. The CDR3, as DNA: TGTGCCACCAGCAGAGGACTTGGGTCAGGGGCGCCCACTGAAGCTTTCTTT. This chain links TRBV15 with TRBJ1-1; tentative D call: TRBD1 (6 bases). CDR3 length equals 17 residues. Germline V CDR1 and CDR2: LNHNV, YYDKDF (reference sequence). Trimming shortened V by 1 base and J by 4 bases, and 19 bases separated the two germline ends.